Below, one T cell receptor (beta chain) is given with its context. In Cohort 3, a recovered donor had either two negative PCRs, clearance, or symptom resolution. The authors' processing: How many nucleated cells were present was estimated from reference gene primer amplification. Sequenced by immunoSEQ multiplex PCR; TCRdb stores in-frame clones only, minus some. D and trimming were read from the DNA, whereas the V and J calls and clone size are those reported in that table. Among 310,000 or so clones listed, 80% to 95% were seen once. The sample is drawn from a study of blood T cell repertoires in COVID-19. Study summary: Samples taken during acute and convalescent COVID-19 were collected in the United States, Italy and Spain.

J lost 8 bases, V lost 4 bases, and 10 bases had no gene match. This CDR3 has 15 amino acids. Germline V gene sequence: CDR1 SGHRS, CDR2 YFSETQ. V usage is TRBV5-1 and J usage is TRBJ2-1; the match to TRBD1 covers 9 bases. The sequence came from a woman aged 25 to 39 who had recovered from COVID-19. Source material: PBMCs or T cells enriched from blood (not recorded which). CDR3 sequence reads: CASSPEGQGIDEQFF. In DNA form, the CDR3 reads TGCGCCAGCAGCCCCGAAGGACAGGGGATTGATGAGCAGTTCTTC.